Below are 25 T cell receptor beta chains sequenced from a single sample in a study of blood T cell repertoires in COVID-19. The method was immunoSEQ multiplex PCR; TCRdb's version includes in-frame clones alone and lacks a portion of them. The sample includes under 350,000 clones, roughly 85% seen only once; the top ten take about 4.5%. Sample: peripheral blood. Every receptor here comes from a man aged 60-69 years who had recovered from COVID-19.

The genes are TRBV12-5 and TRBJ1-2, with D possibly being TRBD1 (6 bases). Germline CDR1 reads LGHNT; CDR2 reads FRNRAP. V lost 2 bases, J lost 2 bases, and 6 bases lay in between. The CDR3 is 13 amino acids. As DNA, the CDR3 is TGTGCTAGTGGTTTGAGGGGGAACTATGGCTACACCTTC. Translation gives CASGLRGNYGYTF.

The chain carries TRBV29-1 and TRBJ1-1, with 10 bases that match TRBD1. CDR3 size: 13 residues. The germline CDR1 and CDR2 sequences are SQVTM and ANQGSEA. V dropped 7 bases and J dropped 6; count of bases not matched to a gene: 8. CDR3 loop: CSAPGTGVSEAFF. In DNA form, the CDR3 reads TGCAGCGCCCCCGGGACAGGGGTCTCTGAAGCTTTCTTT.

This rearrangement joins TRBV7-6 to TRBJ2-2, with a weak D call TRBD2 (6 bases). CDR1 SGHVS and CDR2 FNYEAQ come from the germline V gene. Trimming pared 0 bases from V and 3 bases from J, leaving 14 bases between. This CDR3 contains 17 residues. The CDR3 spells CASSLAPGTGDTGELFF. Here the CDR3 DNA reads TGTGCCAGCAGCTTAGCCCCAGGCACGGGGGACACCGGGGAGCTGTTTTTT.

The rearrangement joins TRBV28 to TRBJ1-3, with no clear D. This CDR3 is 14 amino acids long. The V gene lost 2 bases and the J gene lost 0 bases, with 5 bases spanning the gap. Germline V gives CDR1 MDHEN, CDR2 SYDVKM. CDR3 DNA sequence: TGTGCCAGCAGTTTAGTCGGCTCTGGAAACACCATATATTTT. The encoded protein is CASSLVGSGNTIYF.

V gene TRBV7-9 combines with J gene TRBJ2-3, with a possible D match to TRBD2 (7 bases). CDR1 SEHNR and CDR2 FQNEAQ come from the germline V gene (reference sequence). The CDR3 is 16 amino acids. Between the trimmed V and J ends, which lost 1 base and 0 bases, there was a span of 11 bases. DNA for the CDR3: TGTGCCAGCAGCTTAGTTGGCGGGGGCAGCACAGATACGCAGTATTTT. Protein product: CASSLVGGGSTDTQYF.

This clone was counted ten times or more. CDR3 in amino acids: CASSKGQKTNQPQHF. CDR3 DNA: TGTGCCAGCAGCAAGGGACAGAAAACCAATCAGCCCCAGCATTTT. This chain links TRBV5-8 with TRBJ1-5; the match to TRBD1 covers 7 bases. The CDR3 is 15 residues long. Trimming cost V 4 bases and J 3 bases; bases outside gene matches: 7. Germline CDR1 SGHTS, CDR2 YDEGEE.

This chain uses TRBV27 with TRBJ1-1; 9 positions match TRBD1. V shed 1 base and J 0 bases; nucleotides not matched to a gene: 12. Germline V CDR1 and CDR2: MNHEY, SMNVEV (reference sequence). This CDR3 is 19 amino acids long. The CDR3 bases are TGTGCCAGCAGTTTATTTCCCCCCAGGACAGGGGCCATGAACACTGAAGCTTTCTTT. It yields the protein CASSLFPPRTGAMNTEAFF.

The rearrangement joins TRBV19 to TRBJ2-7; D is uncertain. Trimming removed 0 bases at V and 9 bases at J, with 15 bases between. Germline CDR1 reads LNHDA; CDR2 reads SQIVND (reference sequence). The length of the CDR3 is 14 residues. CDR3 sequence reads: CASSIDPSSQRQYF. CDR3 nucleotides: TGTGCCAGTAGTATAGATCCCTCGTCCCAGCGGCAGTACTTC.

The V and J genes are TRBV28 and TRBJ2-1, with D perhaps matching TRBD2 (7 bases). The CDR3 runs to 14 residues. The V end was cut by 8 bases, the J end by 6 bases, with 17 bases between. CDR1 is MDHEN, CDR2 SYDVKM, per germline. The DNA for the CDR3 is TGTGCCAGCGCTCTGGGGGGGGCCCTCAATGAGCAGTTCTTC. Its protein is CASALGGALNEQFF.

V usage is TRBV6-4 and J usage is TRBJ2-2; D is perhaps TRBD2 (7 bases). The CDR3 totals 14 residues. Trimming stripped 4 bases from V and 6 bases from J, with 12 bases between. Germline CDR1 reads MRHNA; CDR2 reads SNTAGT. CDR3 loop: CASSGGGASGELFF. The CDR3 DNA reads as TGTGCCAGCAGTGGCGGGGGCGCCTCCGGGGAGCTGTTTTTT.

CDR3 amino acids: CAIRTGNTYEQYF. The CDR3 DNA follows: TGTGCCATCAGGACAGGGAACACCTACGAGCAGTACTTC. The chain employs TRBV10-3 and TRBJ2-7; 7 bases align to TRBD1. CDR3 length: 13 amino acids. Germline lookup yields CDR1 ENHRY and CDR2 SYGVKD. The junction had 4 bases not matched to a gene; V was cut back by 6 bases and J by 2 bases.

This chain connects TRBV19 to TRBJ2-1; 11 bases are shared with TRBD2. CDR1 is LNHDA, CDR2 SQIVND, per germline (reference sequence). The CDR3 length is 16 residues. The V segment lost 2 bases and the J segment 6 bases; nucleotides outside the gene matches: 6. The CDR3 sequence: CASSIIGGTSGNEQFF. CDR3 nucleotide sequence: TGTGCCAGTAGTATAATTGGTGGGACTAGCGGCAATGAGCAGTTCTTC.

CDR3 protein: CASSSQYRGEQYF. The CDR3, as DNA: TGTGCCAGCAGCTCGCAGTACCGGGGGGAGCAGTACTTC. The chain employs TRBV11-1 and TRBJ2-7, with TRBD2 as a possible D gene (6 bases). Deletions cut 4 bases from V and 7 bases from J, with 14 bases between. Germline CDR1 is SGHAT and CDR2 is FQDESV (reference sequence). The CDR3 is made up of 13 amino acids.

This clone was seen just once. This chain links TRBV5-4 with TRBJ1-6; D remains ambiguous. The CDR3 consists of 14 residues. CDR1 is SGHNT, CDR2 YYREEE, per germline (reference sequence). Trimming removed 0 bases from V and 5 bases from J, with 6 bases in between. Here the CDR3 DNA reads TGTGCCAGCAGCTTGGCACAGAATAATTCACCCCTCCACTTT. It codes for CASSLAQNNSPLHF.

The genes are TRBV5-6 and TRBJ1-5, with D possibly matching TRBD1 (5 bases). Trimming removed 5 bases from V and 7 bases from J, with 16 bases in between. Looked up from germline, CDR1 is SGHDT and CDR2 is YYEEEE. The CDR3 extends over 14 amino acids. The CDR3 region has the DNA TGTGCCAGCAGTTACGGACAATTACGACAGCCCCAGCATTTT. Its translation: CASSYGQLRQPQHF.

This rearrangement joins TRBV7-2 to TRBJ2-1, with a weak D call TRBD2 (6 bases). The CDR3 is made up of 15 amino acids. Trimming pared 2 bases from V and 1 base from J, leaving 9 bases between. Germline lookup yields CDR1 SGHTA and CDR2 FQGNSA. CDR3 in DNA: TGTGCCAGCAGCTTAACGCGGGATTCCTACAATGAGCAGTTCTTC. This gives the protein CASSLTRDSYNEQFF.

J is TRBJ1-5 and V is TRBV19, with D hard to call. V lost 6 bases, J lost 5 bases, and 8 bases lay in between. The CDR3 loop spans 12 amino acids. In germline, CDR1 is LNHDA, CDR2 SQIVND (reference sequence). DNA for the CDR3: TGTGCCAGTAGGCGAGCTGATCAGCCCCAGCATTTT. It specifies CASRRADQPQHF.

The chain employs TRBV2 and TRBJ1-6; TRBD1 matches at 9 bases. Trimming took 2 bases from V and 7 from J; bases not matched to a gene: 6. The germline V gene encodes CDR1 SNHLY and CDR2 FYNNEI. This CDR3 comprises 16 residues. The chain's CDR3 is CASSEPLGQGNSPLHF. The CDR3 nucleotides read TGTGCCAGCAGTGAACCGTTGGGACAGGGAAATTCACCCCTCCACTTT. Full variable domain (rest looked up from reference TRBV2 and TRBJ1-6): EPEVTQTPSHQVTQMGQEVILRCVPISNHLYFYWYRQILGQKVEFLVSFYNNEISEKSEIFDDQFSVERPDGSNFTLKIRSTKLEDSAMYFCASSEPLGQGNSPLHFGNGTRLTVT.

This clone was recorded only once. The chain recombines TRBV24-1 with TRBJ2-1, with TRBD2 identical over 9 bases. CDR3 length: 14 residues. Germline CDR1 is KGHDR and CDR2 is SFDVKD. V lost 11 bases, J lost 0 bases, and 4 bases stayed unmatched. This chain's CDR3 is CASGGGSSYNEQFF. DNA for the CDR3: TGTGCCAGCGGGGGGGGAAGCTCCTACAATGAGCAGTTCTTC.

The sample holds a few counts of this clone. This chain uses TRBV27 with TRBJ2-3; 9 bases align to TRBD2. The germline gives CDR1 MNHEY, CDR2 SMNVEV (reference sequence). The CDR3 loop spans 15 amino acids. Trimming cost V 9 bases and J 2 bases; bases outside gene matches: 9. The DNA for the CDR3 is TGTGCCAGTTCCGTTAGCGGGAGAGCCACAGATACGCAGTATTTT. The encoded protein is CASSVSGRATDTQYF.

The DNA of the CDR3 is TGCGCCAGCAGCTTGGCCGGGAGGGGTAGGTTCTTC. Its protein is CASSLAGRGRFF. The chain has TRBV5-1 and TRBJ2-1; 8 bases fit TRBD2. Germline-derived CDR1 and CDR2 are SGHRS and YFSETQ. V gave up 0 bases and J gave up 15 bases; unmatched junction bases: 5. This CDR3 spans 12 amino acids.

V usage is TRBV19 and J usage is TRBJ1-1, with 7 bases matching TRBD1. The CDR3 is made up of 14 amino acids. J gave up 1 base and V 6 bases, and 5 bases lay outside the gene matches. CDR1 and CDR2 (germline): LNHDA, SQIVND (reference sequence). The CDR3 nucleotides are TGTGCCAGTAGGGGGGGACAGACGAACACTGAAGCTTTCTTT. It encodes CASRGGQTNTEAFF. Full variable domain (remainder filled in from reference TRBV19 and TRBJ1-1): DGGITQSPKYLFRKEGQNVTLSCEQNLNHDAMYWYRQDPGQGLRLIYYSQIVNDFQKGDIAEGYSVSREKKESFPLTVTSAQKNPTAFYLCASRGGQTNTEAFFGQGTRLTVV.

J is TRBJ2-3 and V is TRBV9; 10 nucleotides line up with TRBD2. The CDR3 runs to 18 residues. Germline values: CDR1 SGDLS, CDR2 YYNGEE. Losses at the gene ends were 0 bases for V and 2 bases for J; bases not matched to a gene: 9. For the CDR3, the DNA is TGTGCCAGCAGCGTAGCTTCCTCTAGCGGGGGTCCCACAGATACGCAGTATTTT. Its protein product is CASSVASSSGGPTDTQYF.

This chain joins TRBV19 and TRBJ1-5; 7 bases match TRBD1. There are 13 residues in the CDR3. The junction had 3 bases not matched to a gene; V was cut back by 10 bases and J by 0 bases. The germline V gene encodes CDR1 LNHDA and CDR2 SQIVND (reference sequence). CDR3 region: CATRDSSNQPQHF. In DNA, the CDR3 is TGTGCCACCCGGGACAGTAGCAATCAGCCCCAGCATTTT.

This chain uses TRBV27 with TRBJ2-1; 12 nucleotides match TRBD2. V dropped 5 bases and J dropped 0; count of bases not matched to a gene: 14. Germline CDR1 MNHEY, CDR2 SMNVEV (reference sequence). This CDR3 is built from 20 residues. The CDR3 nucleotides are TGTGCCAGCAGTAACAGGGGGCGTCTAGCGGGAGGGAGCTCCTACAATGAGCAGTTCTTC. This gives the protein CASSNRGRLAGGSSYNEQFF.